The next 8 T cell receptor beta chains were all read from a single sample in a study of T cell changes during pregnancy in multiple sclerosis. The protocol was immunoSEQ multiplex PCR, while the TCRdb copy is restricted to in-frame clones and leaves out a portion. The sample consists of approximately 90,000 clones, approximately 92% of them appearing once. This specimen was peripheral blood, taken after pregnancy. The origin of the receptors is a female donor with multiple sclerosis, enrolled in a pregnancy study.

This chain links TRBV7-2 with TRBJ2-7, with D hard to call. V was trimmed by 1 base and J by 6 bases, leaving 13 bases between them. This CDR3 region has 14 residues. CDR1 and CDR2 (germline): SGHTA, FQGNSA. DNA for the CDR3: TGTGCCAGCAGCTTAGGCTATCTCACGGGCGAGCAGTACTTC. Translating gives CASSLGYLTGEQYF. The whole variable domain, remainder taken from reference TRBV7-2 and TRBJ2-7, is GAGVSQSPSNKVTEKGKDVELRCDPISGHTALYWYRQSLGQGLEFLIYFQGNSAPDKSGLPSDRFSAERTGGSVSTLTIQRTQQEDSAVYLCASSLGYLTGEQYFGPGTRLTVT.

The rearrangement uses TRBV9 and TRBJ2-1, with TRBD2 matching over 16 bases. The CDR3 loop spans 18 amino acids. CDR1 is SGDLS, CDR2 YYNGEE, per germline. With V trimmed by 8 bases and J by 1 base, 9 bases remained unmatched. CDR3 amino acids: CASSPPGLAGGSYNEQFF. In DNA form, the CDR3 reads TGTGCCAGTTCCCCACCGGGACTAGCGGGAGGGTCCTACAATGAGCAGTTCTTC.

A single count supports this clone. The V call is TRBV5-1, the J call TRBJ1-2, with TRBD1 identical over 10 bases. Trimming took 5 bases from V and 8 from J; bases not matched to a gene: 6. This CDR3 comprises 13 residues. Germline V CDR1 and CDR2: SGHRS, YFSETQ. CDR3 protein: CASSDGQGEGYTF. CDR3 DNA sequence: TGCGCCAGCAGTGATGGACAGGGGGAAGGCTACACCTTC.

V gene TRBV19 combines with J gene TRBJ2-3, with 11 bases identical to TRBD2. V lost 3 bases to trimming and J lost 0 bases; unmatched junction nucleotides: 8. CDR1 and CDR2 (germline): LNHDA, SQIVND (reference sequence). There are 18 residues in the CDR3. The CDR3 sequence is CASSISLAGGHSTDTQYF. The DNA of the CDR3 is TGTGCCAGTAGTATCTCTCTAGCGGGGGGCCATAGCACAGATACGCAGTATTTT.

V is TRBV30 and J is TRBJ2-5, with 9 bases fitting TRBD1. V lost 0 bases to trimming and J lost 4 bases; unmatched junction nucleotides: 0. This CDR3 is built from 13 residues. Germline V lookup: CDR1 GTSNPN, CDR2 SVGIG (reference sequence). Here the CDR3 reads CAWSVQGAETQYF. Here the CDR3 DNA reads TGTGCCTGGAGTGTACAGGGGGCAGAGACCCAGTACTTC. Full variable domain (outside the CDR3, taken from reference TRBV30 and TRBJ2-5): SQTIHQWPATLVQPVGSPLSLECTVEGTSNPNLYWYRQAAGRGLQLLFYSVGIGQISSEVPQNLSASRPQDRQFILSSKKLLLSDSGFYLCAWSVQGAETQYFGPGTRLLVL.

The chain joins TRBV10-3 to TRBJ2-1; D gene ambiguous. Trimming removed 0 bases at V and 9 bases at J, with 6 bases between. CDR3 length equals 12 residues. CDR1 is ENHRY, CDR2 SYGVKD, per germline. The CDR3 loop is CAISESNSEQFF. CDR3 DNA sequence: TGTGCCATCAGTGAGTCGAACTCTGAGCAGTTCTTC.

The chain joins TRBV6-5 to TRBJ1-2; D may be TRBD1 (5 bases). Germline CDR1 is MNHEY and CDR2 is SVGAGI. The CDR3 totals 14 residues. V gave up 2 bases and J gave up 4 bases, with 11 bases separating them. The CDR3 sequence is CASSYGRGAYGYTF. The CDR3, as DNA: TGTGCCAGCAGTTACGGGAGGGGAGCCTATGGCTACACCTTC.

The J gene is TRBJ1-2, the V gene TRBV28; 10 bases agree with TRBD1. The CDR3 runs to 14 residues. After removal of 6 bases from V and 3 bases from J, the junction contained 4 bases not matched to a gene. In germline, CDR1 is MDHEN, CDR2 SYDVKM. For the CDR3, the DNA is TGTGCCAGCAGGTTGACAGGGGGCGACTATGGCTACACCTTC. Its protein is CASRLTGGDYGYTF.